This entry features one T cell receptor beta chain sequence. Its target antigen remains unknown. No per-base quality is available; no much larger clone lies one base away. This sample was included in a study of identical twins (dated by TCRdb to the mid-2010s). Looking at the study overall: The study deep-sequenced TCR alpha and beta repertoires from monozygotic twins, unrelated adults of various ages and cord blood to test whether fetal clonotypes persist. To rule out contamination, replicate twin experiments were performed at different times with different library preparation protocols. Summary of the overall study and its limitations: Compared with coincidental sharing between unrelated individuals, out-of-frame TCR alpha sequences shared between twins showed an excess of sequences with low generation probability. Abundant cord blood beta clonotypes carried fewer insertions; young adult naive repertoires showed a weaker similar trend, while memory repertoires showed none. Zero-insertion analyses could be partly confounded by invariant T cells such as MAIT and iNKT, though diverse VJ usage argued against such confounding for most clonotypes. The excess sharing between twins in beta out-of-frame sequences was weaker because fewer shared sequences reduced the signal-to-noise ratio. Because the same donors could not be followed over many years, the conclusions relied on cross-sectional statistical analysis. Out-of-frame TCR alpha sharing in monozygotic twins was systematically underestimated by recombination models, whereas sharing between unrelated individuals was in agreement with the recombination models.

All donors were healthy Caucasians. The twin cohort consisted of three pairs of female monozygotic twins, all aged roughly 18 to 29 years. RNA for TCR libraries was isolated from peripheral blood mononuclear cells. The germline V gene encodes CDR1 SEHNR and CDR2 FQNEAQ (reference sequence). The CDR3 numbers 14 residues from cysteine through phenylalanine. The sequence is cut down to CDR3 DNA, 42 bases in frame from base 1. V is pruned by 4 bases and J by 10 bases, leaving 10 bases of the junction without a gene match. The library was made by 5' RACE. The sample was run on an Illumina HiSeq 2000. Template switching added a universal primer binding site, and the final cDNA carried a unique molecular identifier that allowed TCR cDNA molecules to be counted accurately. Specific primers in the conserved constant-segment region were used to synthesize first-strand cDNA for the TCR alpha and beta chains. To control for contamination, every cDNA library carried two barcodes: a SMART-Mk sample barcode plus Illumina barcodes. TruSeq adapter sequences along with Illumina sample barcodes were introduced in two successive PCR steps. Sequencing of the TCR alpha and beta cDNA libraries was done on the Illumina HiSeq platform using custom primers. Under the source paper's analysis protocol: Unique molecular identifiers were extracted from raw reads with MiGEC, and CDR3 positions were determined with MiXCR. For each individual, recombination models were inferred using an EM algorithm with the repgenHMM and IGoR tools. Shared clonotypes were analyzed with the tcR package in R, and sharing was normalized by the product of cloneset sizes. Out-of-frame nonproductive sequences were analyzed to study raw recombination free of thymic and clonal selection effects. TCRdb applied fastp at Q25 and MiXCR to the public reads, then kept only in-frame beta chains. Each CDR3 protein appears once, grouped with its most common genes and DNA. TCRdb, not the authors, supplied the V and J calls. For this sample there are over 550,000 distinct CDR3 sequences; about 7.1% appear just once. Clones ranked in the top ten supply roughly 1.6% of the sample.

The sample was also reused in another study, on yellow fever vaccine responses in identical twins. According to the second study: According to the authors, the vaccine-induced T cell response in identical twins seemed to be partly convergent and partly specific to each individual. In the study, vaccine-responding T cell clones were precisely tracked in identical twins.

This chain is built from TRBV7-9 and TRBJ2-1; 7 middle bases align to TRBD1. The clonotype was recovered from a woman aged 18-29 years in good health. Sequenced material: PBMCs. The base sequence is TGTGCCAGCAGCTCCCCCGGGACAGACTGGGAGCAGTTCTTC. It specifies CASSSPGTDWEQFF.